The 21 T cell receptor beta chains given below trace back to one sample, sequenced in a study of T cell repertoires in cytomegalovirus infection. Their recognized antigens are unknown. In TCRdb, the reads were re-called with MiXCR into one record per CDR3 protein. The table includes about 310,000 distinct CDR3 sequences, 20% to 25% detected once. Sequenced here: cultured PBMCs, sampled from culture after CMV antigen stimulation. All receptors come from a human donor in good health (CMV status not recorded). Some clones in this sample may be carry-over from other donors' samples.

The gene calls are TRBV11-2 and TRBJ2-5; the match to TRBD2 covers 12 bases. Germline CDR1 is SGHAT and CDR2 is FQNNGV. The CDR3 is 16 residues long. With 4 bases clipped from V and 4 bases from J, the junction kept 7 bases outside the gene matches. The CDR3: CASSYRTSGTRETQYF. DNA for the CDR3: TGTGCCAGCAGCTATAGGACTAGCGGGACACGAGAGACCCAGTACTTC.

This chain uses TRBV27 with TRBJ2-3, with D unresolved. Germline V lookup: CDR1 MNHEY, CDR2 SMNVEV (reference sequence). V dropped 4 bases and J dropped 6 bases, with 17 bases sitting between them. The CDR3 covers 15 residues. This chain's CDR3 is CASSYYGRSADTQYF. The DNA of the CDR3 is TGTGCCAGCAGTTACTACGGACGGTCAGCCGATACGCAGTATTTT.

This clonotype has ten or more counts. This sequence joins TRBV5-6 and TRBJ2-6; TRBD1 is a possible D gene (5 bases). V lost 6 bases and J lost 0, with 13 bases in between. This CDR3 region has 16 residues. Germline assignment: CDR1 SGHDT and CDR2 YYEEEE. CDR3 in DNA: TGTGCCAGCACTGAAACAGGTCTCTCTGGGGCCAACGTCCTGACTTTC. It specifies CASTETGLSGANVLTF.

This rearrangement joins TRBV7-9 to TRBJ2-4; 10 bases match TRBD1. Germline CDR1 is SEHNR and CDR2 is FQNEAQ (reference sequence). This CDR3 has 21 amino acids. The V and J ends lost 5 bases and 2 bases, in that order; junction bases with no gene match: 21. CDR3 loop: CASSPRETGGARKGSKNIQYF. CDR3 bases: TGTGCCAGCAGCCCGCGAGAGACAGGGGGCGCGAGAAAGGGGTCCAAAAACATTCAGTACTTC.

This clonotype has a count of ten or more. The J gene is TRBJ1-5, the V gene TRBV19; D might be TRBD1 (6 bases). Germline assignment: CDR1 LNHDA and CDR2 SQIVND (reference sequence). V lost 2 bases and J lost 5, with 10 bases in between. The CDR3 covers 14 residues. The DNA for the CDR3 is TGTGCCAGTAGTATACAGGGGTGGGATCAGCCCCAGCATTTT. It codes for CASSIQGWDQPQHF.

This clonotype was counted many times. The gene calls are TRBV7-6 and TRBJ2-1, with D possibly matching TRBD2 (5 bases). The CDR3 length is 16 residues. Germline CDR1 reads SGHVS; CDR2 reads FNYEAQ. Trimming removed 5 bases from V and 1 base from J, with 15 bases in between. CDR3 DNA: TGTGCCAGCAGCGTCCTTGAGCGAGGGTCCTACAATGAGCAGTTCTTC. As protein: CASSVLERGSYNEQFF.

This clonotype rates as medium-sized. The V and J genes are TRBV7-2 and TRBJ2-5; TRBD2 matches at 9 bases. This CDR3 has 19 amino acids. With 6 bases clipped from V and 0 bases from J, the junction kept 17 bases outside the gene matches. Germline CDR1 reads SGHTA; CDR2 reads FQGNSA. CDR3 sequence: CASRPLLAGEWSYQETQYF. The CDR3 region has the DNA TGTGCCAGCAGACCACTCTTAGCGGGAGAGTGGAGTTACCAAGAGACCCAGTACTTC.

This clonotype has ten or more counts. The chain uses TRBV27 and TRBJ2-2, with 12 bases that match TRBD2. The CDR3 covers 16 residues. From germline, CDR1 is MNHEY and CDR2 SMNVEV (reference sequence). Losses at the gene ends were 5 bases for V and 2 bases for J; bases not matched to a gene: 3. The CDR3 protein is CASSGLAGLNTGELFF. The DNA for the CDR3 is TGTGCCAGCAGTGGACTAGCGGGACTTAACACCGGGGAGCTGTTTTTT.

In its sample, this clonotype was seen a few times. CDR3 sequence: CASSPRSETQYF. As DNA, the CDR3 is TGTGCCAGCAGCCCACGGTCCGAGACCCAGTACTTC. V usage is TRBV7-3 and J usage is TRBJ2-5; D unclear. CDR3 size: 12 residues. Deletions cut 5 bases from V and 5 bases from J, with 9 bases between. The germline gives CDR1 SGHTA, CDR2 FQGTGA.

This clonotype showed up many times. The chain is built from TRBV7-2 and TRBJ2-5; TRBD1 agrees at 11 bases. Germline CDR1 SGHTA, CDR2 FQGNSA. The CDR3 consists of 14 residues. V lost 7 bases to trimming and J lost 13 bases; unmatched junction nucleotides: 14. The CDR3 spells CASTLDGTGGNPYF. The CDR3 nucleotides read TGTGCCAGCACCCTAGACGGGACAGGGGGGAATCCGTACTTC.

This clonotype turned up a few times. V gene TRBV5-4 combines with J gene TRBJ2-1; unclear D gene. Trimming removed 1 base from V and 8 bases from J, with 4 bases in between. CDR1 and CDR2 (germline): SGHNT, YYREEE (reference sequence). The CDR3 sequence is 11 residues long. The CDR3 DNA sequence: TGTGCCAGCAGCTTGCAGGATGAGCAGTTCTTC. Translated, it gives CASSLQDEQFF.

This clonotype was seen just once. V and J are TRBV7-2 and TRBJ2-1; D is uncertain. Trimming stripped 2 bases from V and 7 bases from J, with 9 bases between. This CDR3 spans 13 amino acids. CDR1 and CDR2 (germline): SGHTA, FQGNSA. CDR3 nucleotides: TGTGCCAGCAGCTTAACTCGGGTAAATGAGCAGTTCTTC. Encoded protein: CASSLTRVNEQFF.

Only a few counts were recorded for this clonotype. The chain links TRBV7-2 to TRBJ2-7; D unclear. The V end was cut by 1 base, the J end by 4 bases, with 14 bases between. This CDR3 has 15 residues. Germline V lookup: CDR1 SGHTA, CDR2 FQGNSA. DNA of the CDR3: TGTGCCAGCAGCTTAGTTCGCAGGAGTCGGTACGAGCAGTACTTC. It codes for CASSLVRRSRYEQYF.

This clonotype was recorded at least ten times. The chain has TRBV7-2 and TRBJ2-3; D remains ambiguous. Per germline, CDR1 SGHTA and CDR2 FQGNSA. V lost 1 base to trimming and J lost 0 bases, with 5 bases between them. The CDR3 sequence is 14 residues long. In DNA form, the CDR3 reads TGTGCCAGCAGCTTAGACAGAAGCACAGATACGCAGTATTTT. Translated, it gives CASSLDRSTDTQYF.

The chain is built from TRBV11-2 and TRBJ1-1; D ambiguous. Germline V gives CDR1 SGHAT, CDR2 FQNNGV. V shed 2 bases and J shed 5 bases, with 9 bases lying between them. The CDR3 covers 13 residues. CDR3 amino acids: CASSLIEETEAFF. In nucleotides, the CDR3 is TGTGCCAGCAGCTTAATAGAGGAAACTGAAGCTTTCTTT.

The rearrangement links TRBV12-5 to TRBJ1-1; D ambiguous. Germline lookup yields CDR1 LGHNT and CDR2 FRNRAP. The CDR3 loop spans 14 amino acids. With 2 bases removed from V and 1 base from J, the gap between germline ends came to 8 bases. The CDR3 protein is CASGLSNQNTEAFF. The CDR3 nucleotides are TGTGCTAGTGGTTTGTCAAACCAGAACACTGAAGCTTTCTTT.

This chain uses TRBV3-1 with TRBJ2-5; a weak D match, TRBD2 (5 bases). Between the trimmed V and J ends, which lost 1 base and 0 bases, there was a span of 6 bases. The germline V gene has CDR1 LGHDT and CDR2 YNNKEL (reference sequence). The CDR3 extends over 14 amino acids. This CDR3 is CASSQAGYQETQYF. The CDR3 DNA is TGTGCCAGCAGCCAAGCGGGATACCAAGAGACCCAGTACTTC.

The gene calls are TRBV4-1 and TRBJ1-1; D ambiguous. The V end was cut by 1 base, the J end by 0 bases, with 9 bases between. From germline, CDR1 is MGHRA and CDR2 YSYEKL. CDR3 length equals 15 residues. The CDR3 here is CASSQGPALNTEAFF. The DNA of the CDR3 is TGCGCCAGCAGCCAAGGTCCAGCCCTGAACACTGAAGCTTTCTTT.

A few counts support this clonotype. This sequence joins TRBV18 and TRBJ1-1; tentatively, D is TRBD1 (5 bases). Trimming cost V 6 bases and J 6 bases, with 14 bases left between them. In germline, CDR1 is KGHSH, CDR2 LQKENI. The CDR3 covers 13 residues. Written as DNA, the CDR3 is TGTGCCAGCTCCCCCAGGACGGGGGCTGAAGCTTTCTTT. Amino acids: CASSPRTGAEAFF.

Written as DNA, the CDR3 is TGTGCCAGCAGTCGGGGGACAGGGGGCCCAGTATCTCCTGAAGCTTTCTTT. Protein product: CASSRGTGGPVSPEAFF. The V call is TRBV12-3 or TRBV12-4, the J call TRBJ1-1, with 12 bases fitting TRBD1. The CDR3 runs 17 residues. V lost 5 bases to trimming and J lost 6 bases; unmatched junction nucleotides: 13.

V usage is TRBV20-1 and J usage is TRBJ2-7; D is uncertain. V lost 3 bases and J lost 4, with 13 bases in between. The CDR3 spans 13 residues. Per germline, CDR1 DFQATT and CDR2 SNEGSKA (reference sequence). CDR3 bases: TGCAGTGCTAGCCCCAGCCACACTTACGAGCAGTACTTC. This codes for CSASPSHTYEQYF.